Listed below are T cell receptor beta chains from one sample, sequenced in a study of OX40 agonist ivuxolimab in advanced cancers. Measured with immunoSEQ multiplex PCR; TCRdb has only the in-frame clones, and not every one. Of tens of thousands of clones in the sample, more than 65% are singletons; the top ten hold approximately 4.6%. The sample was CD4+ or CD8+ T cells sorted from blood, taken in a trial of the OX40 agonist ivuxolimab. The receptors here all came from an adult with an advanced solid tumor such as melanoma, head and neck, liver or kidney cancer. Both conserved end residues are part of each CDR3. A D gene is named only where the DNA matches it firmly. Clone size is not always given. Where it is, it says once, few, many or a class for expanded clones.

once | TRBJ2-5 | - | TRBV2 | TGTGCCAGCGTCCTCCGAGAGACCCAGTACTTC | CASVLRETQYF
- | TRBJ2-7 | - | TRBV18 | TGTGCCAGCTCACCCAACCTCTCCTACGAGCAGTACTTC | CASSPNLSYEQYF
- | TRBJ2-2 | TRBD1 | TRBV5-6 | TGTGCCAGCAGCTTTACAGGGGCCGGGGAGCTGTTTTTT | CASSFTGAGELFF
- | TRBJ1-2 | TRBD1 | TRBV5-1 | TGCGCCAGCAGCTCTACGGGACAGCCAAATCGATATGGCTACACCTTC | CASSSTGQPNRYGYTF
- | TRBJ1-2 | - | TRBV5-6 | TGTGCCAGCAGCTGGGACAACGGCTACACCTTC | CASSWDNGYTF
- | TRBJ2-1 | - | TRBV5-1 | TGCGCCAGCAGCCCAGGGGTAGGGGCTTACAATGAGCAGTTCTTC | CASSPGVGAYNEQFF
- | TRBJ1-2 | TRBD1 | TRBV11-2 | TGTGCCAGCAACCGGGACAGAAAAGATGGCTACACCTTC | CASNRDRKDGYTF
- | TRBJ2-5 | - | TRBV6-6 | TGTGCCACCTATGGAGGGACCCAGTACTTC | CATYGGTQYF
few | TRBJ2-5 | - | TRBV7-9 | TGTGCCAGCAGCTTTTCTGTGACTCAAGAGACCCAGTACTTC | CASSFSVTQETQYF
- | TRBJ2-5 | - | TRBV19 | TGTGCCAGTAGTATAAGAGCAGGGCGTTGGGAGACCCAGTACTTC | CASSIRAGRWETQYF
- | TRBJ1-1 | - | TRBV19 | TGTGCCAGTGGGTTCATGTCGAACACTGAAGCTTTCTTT | CASGFMSNTEAFF
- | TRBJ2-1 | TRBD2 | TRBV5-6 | TGTGCCAGCAGCCCGAGACTAGCCGGAACCAATGAGCAGTTCTTC | CASSPRLAGTNEQFF
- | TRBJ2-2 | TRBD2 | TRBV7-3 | TGTGCCAGCAGCCCGGGGACTAGCGGGAGTGCCGGGGAGCTGTTTTTT | CASSPGTSGSAGELFF
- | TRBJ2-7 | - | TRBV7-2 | TGTGCCAGCAGAAGTTCCTACGAGCAGTACTTC | CASRSSYEQYF
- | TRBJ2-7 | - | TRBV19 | TGTGCCAGTAGTATTCTGCAGGGATGGTACGAGCAGTACTTC | CASSILQGWYEQYF
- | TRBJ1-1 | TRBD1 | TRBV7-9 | TGTGCCAGCAGCTCCCGAGGACAGGGGGGGGACACTGAAGCTTTCTTT | CASSSRGQGGDTEAFF
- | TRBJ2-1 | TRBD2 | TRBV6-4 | TGTGCCAGCAGTGACTGGGCTAGCGGGAACCTCAATGAGCAGTTCTTC | CASSDWASGNLNEQFF
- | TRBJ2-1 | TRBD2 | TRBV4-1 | TGCGCCAGCAGCCAAGAGGGACTAGCGGGGCTGATCAATGAGCAGTTCTTC | CASSQEGLAGLINEQFF
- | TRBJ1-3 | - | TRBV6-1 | TGTGCCAGCAGTGAACTCGCCTCTGGAAACACCATATATTTT | CASSELASGNTIYF
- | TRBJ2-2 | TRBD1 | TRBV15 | TGTGCCACCAGCAAAAACAGGGGACATACCGGGGAGCTGTTTTTT | CATSKNRGHTGELFF
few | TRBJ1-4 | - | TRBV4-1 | TGCGCCAGCAGCCAAGTCCTCCCCGGAGGTTCTGAAAAACTGTTTTTT | CASSQVLPGGSEKLFF
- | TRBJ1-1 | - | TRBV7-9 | TGTGCCAGCAGCACTTCCCTGTGGGGGGGCACTGAAGCTTTCTTT | CASSTSLWGGTEAFF
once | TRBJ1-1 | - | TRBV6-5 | TGTGCCAGCATGGAGGTAATGAACACTGAAGCTTTCTTT | CASMEVMNTEAFF
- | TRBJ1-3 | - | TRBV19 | TGTGCCAGTAGTATATCTGGTGGAAACACCATATATTTT | CASSISGGNTIYF
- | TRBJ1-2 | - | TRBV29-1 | TGCAGCGTAGCCGGGACGGAGAGTTTCGGCTACACCTTC | CSVAGTESFGYTF
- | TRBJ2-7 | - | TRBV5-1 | TGCGCCAGCAGCTCAACTGGGCAGGGCGGGTCCGAGCAGTACTTC | CASSSTGQGGSEQYF
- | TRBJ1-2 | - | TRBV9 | TGTGCCAGCAGCCCAACGACAGACGGGGGCTATGGCTACACCTTC | CASSPTTDGGYGYTF
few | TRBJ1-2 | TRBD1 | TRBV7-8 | TGTGCCAGCAGTCCTAAAACAGGGGTGGATAACTATGGCTACACCTTC | CASSPKTGVDNYGYTF
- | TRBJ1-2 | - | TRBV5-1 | TGCGCCAGCAGCTTGGGGGAGGGCTATGGCTACACCTTC | CASSLGEGYGYTF
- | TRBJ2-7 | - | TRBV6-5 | TGTGCCAGCAGTTTCGGGGCCCTAGGACCCTACGAGCAGTACTTC | CASSFGALGPYEQYF
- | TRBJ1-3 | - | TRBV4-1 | TGCGCCAGCAGCCAAGATGGGGGAGCGGGGTACACCATATATTTT | CASSQDGGAGYTIYF
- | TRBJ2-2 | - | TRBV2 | TGTGCCAGCGGTCTTCTGTCGGGTTCAGCCGGGGAGCTGTTTTTT | CASGLLSGSAGELFF
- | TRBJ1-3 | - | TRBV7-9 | TGTGCCAGCAGCTTATACAGCAGAAACACCATATATTTT | CASSLYSRNTIYF